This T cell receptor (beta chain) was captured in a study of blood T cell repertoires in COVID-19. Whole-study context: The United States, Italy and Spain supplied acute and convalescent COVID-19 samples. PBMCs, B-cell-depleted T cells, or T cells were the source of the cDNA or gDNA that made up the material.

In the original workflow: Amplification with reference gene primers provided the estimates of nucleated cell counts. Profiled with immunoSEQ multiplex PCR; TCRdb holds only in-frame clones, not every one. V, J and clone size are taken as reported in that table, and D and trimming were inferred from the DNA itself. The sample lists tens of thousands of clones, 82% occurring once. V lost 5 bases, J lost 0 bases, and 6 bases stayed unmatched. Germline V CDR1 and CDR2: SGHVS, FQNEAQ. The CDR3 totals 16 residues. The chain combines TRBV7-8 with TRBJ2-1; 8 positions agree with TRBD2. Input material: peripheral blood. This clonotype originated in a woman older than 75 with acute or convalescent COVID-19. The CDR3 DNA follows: TGTGCCAGCAGCCTACTAGCGGCCAGCTCCTACAATGAGCAGTTCTTC. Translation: CASSLLAASSYNEQFF. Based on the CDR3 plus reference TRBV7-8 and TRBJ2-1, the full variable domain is GAGVSQSPRYKVAKRGQDVALRCDPISGHVSLFWYQQALGQGPEFLTYFQNEAQLDKSGLPSDRFFAERPEGSVSTLKIQRTQQEDSAVYLCASSLLAASSYNEQFFGPGTRLTVL.